A selection of T cell receptor beta chains follows, all from one sample in a study of shared clonotypes between healthy human individuals. Sequencing was performed with immunoSEQ multiplex PCR; in TCRdb, only in-frame clones are kept and a portion is missing. The data show 2 million to 2.5 million clones, with over 85% seen just once and 0.39% held by the top ten. Specimen: naive CD4+ T cells from PBMCs. The receptors were sampled from a man aged 18 to 30 in good health. Some clones in this sample may be carry-over from other donors' samples. Each CDR3 is given with its conserved first and last residue. Each record gives: V gene, J gene, clone size, D gene, CDR3 protein, CDR3 DNA. D genes are given only for firm matches. Where a row states a size, it is once, few, many or the class of an expanded clone; other rows omit it.

TRBV4-1	TRBJ2-1	NA	NA	CASSLGTPAYNEQFF	TGCGCCAGCAGCCTCGGGACCCCGGCTTACAATGAGCAGTTCTTC
TRBV29-1	TRBJ2-7	once	TRBD1	CSVEDGGPGTGYEQYF	TGCAGCGTTGAAGATGGAGGACCCGGGACAGGCTACGAGCAGTACTTC
TRBV7-3	TRBJ1-2	NA	NA	CASSFGTAAYGYTF	TGTGCCAGCAGCTTTGGGACGGCCGCTTATGGCTACACCTTC
TRBV7-8	TRBJ1-5	NA	NA	CASSLVGNQPQHF	TGTGCCAGCAGCTTAGTCGGAAATCAGCCCCAGCATTTT
TRBV29-1	TRBJ2-3	NA	NA	CSVVPAPGRDTQYF	TGCAGCGTTGTGCCGGCGCCGGGTCGAGATACGCAGTATTTT
TRBV5-1	TRBJ2-3	NA	TRBD1	CASSSWGDRGRDTQYF	TGCGCCAGCAGCTCGTGGGGGGACAGGGGGCGAGATACGCAGTATTTT
TRBV10-3	TRBJ1-1	NA	NA	CAIGAQGEAFF	TGTGCCATCGGGGCTCAGGGTGAAGCTTTCTTT
TRBV5-1	TRBJ1-1	NA	NA	CASSAPGQRGDTEAFF	TGCGCCAGCAGCGCCCCGGGACAAAGAGGGGACACTGAAGCTTTCTTT
TRBV5-1	TRBJ2-1	once	NA	CASKRSYDSYNEQFF	TGCGCCAGCAAACGGAGTTACGATTCCTACAATGAGCAGTTCTTC
TRBV2	TRBJ1-1	once	NA	CASSYRSLNTEAFF	TGTGCCAGCAGTTACCGCTCCCTGAACACTGAAGCTTTCTTT
TRBV6-4	TRBJ2-3	NA	TRBD2	CASRDSETSGSTDTQYF	TGTGCCAGCAGGGACTCTGAGACTAGCGGGAGCACAGATACGCAGTATTTT
TRBV7-3	TRBJ2-2	NA	NA	CASSAKGGVTGELFF	TGTGCCAGCAGCGCCAAGGGGGGAGTAACCGGGGAGCTGTTTTTT
TRBV28	TRBJ2-2	NA	NA	CASTLNRANGELFF	TGTGCCAGCACCCTAAACAGGGCGAACGGGGAGCTGTTTTTT
TRBV28	TRBJ2-1	NA	NA	CASSQTRAGSNEQFF	TGTGCCAGCAGCCAAACGAGGGCAGGGAGCAATGAGCAGTTCTTC
TRBV9	TRBJ2-7	NA	TRBD1	CASSPRQGSYEQYF	TGTGCCAGCAGCCCTCGACAGGGTTCCTACGAGCAGTACTTC
TRBV11-2	TRBJ2-3	NA	TRBD2	CASSSGLAEVTDTQYF	TGTGCCAGCAGCTCGGGACTAGCGGAGGTAACAGATACGCAGTATTTT
TRBV14	TRBJ1-4	NA	TRBD1	CASSLRQGNNEKLFF	TGTGCCAGCAGCCTGCGACAGGGGAATAATGAAAAACTGTTTTTT
TRBV6-6	TRBJ2-1	NA	NA	CASSGSDNEQFF	TGTGCCAGCAGTGGGTCGGACAATGAGCAGTTCTTC
TRBV4-1	TRBJ2-3	NA	TRBD2	CASSQVGGLVISDTQYF	TGCGCCAGCAGCCAAGTAGGAGGACTAGTAATCTCAGATACGCAGTATTTT
TRBV7-8	TRBJ2-7	NA	NA	CASSLVGPGEQYF	TGTGCCAGCAGCTTAGTGGGCCCGGGGGAGCAGTACTTC
TRBV5-6	TRBJ1-3	NA	NA	CASSTRSSGNTIYF	TGTGCCAGCAGCACAAGAAGCTCTGGAAACACCATATATTTT
TRBV11-1	TRBJ2-7	NA	NA	CASSPSRGTHEQYF	TGTGCCAGCAGCCCCTCTCGGGGCACCCACGAGCAGTACTTC